This TCR beta chain was recovered during a study of T cells after yellow fever vaccination. TCRdb independently ran MiXCR on the 5' RACE reads; one entry per CDR3 protein. The sample includes some 500,000 distinct CDR3 sequences, roughly 14% of them seen just once. Specimen: PBMCs, collected on the day of the yellow fever booster vaccination. This clonotype was sampled from a young man who received the YFV17D yellow fever vaccine.

As DNA, the CDR3 is TGTGCCAGCAGTCGGGACGGCCCCCGTGATGAGCAGTTCTTC. It translates to CASSRDGPRDEQFF. The genes are TRBV12-3 or TRBV12-4 and TRBJ2-1, with D possibly being TRBD1 or TRBD2 (5 bases each). This CDR3 contains 14 residues. V dropped 5 bases and J dropped 8 bases, with 16 bases sitting between them.